The subject of this entry is one T cell receptor beta chain. Its antigen remains unidentified. Distinct nucleotide sequences in the sample also encode this CDR3. These data originate in a study of Ad26.COV2.S vaccination and SARS-CoV-2 variants. This table comes from immunoSEQ multiplex PCR, and its TCRdb copy is limited to in-frame clones, with some not included. This table holds some 320,000 clones, about 86% found once. General study points: The study found higher spike-specific TCR breadth in vaccine than placebo recipients.

CDR3 length equals 15 residues. The ends lost 0 bases at V and 0 bases at J; junction bases unmatched: 1. Germline CDR1 reads MNHEY; CDR2 reads SVGAGI. Treatment described: some 20 received Ad26.COV2.S at low or high dose, single or two shots; 5 received placebo; per-sample allocation not given. After the first vaccine or placebo injection, samples were drawn on day 63. V gene TRBV6-5 combines with J gene TRBJ2-7; 8 positions agree with TRBD2. The material sequenced was peripheral blood, taken in a trial of Ad26.COV2.S vaccine versus placebo. The receptor comes from a person between 18 and 60 years old who received the Ad26.COV2.S COVID-19 vaccine or a placebo. CDR3 protein: CASSYSSGGSYEQYF. For the CDR3, the DNA is TGTGCCAGCAGTTACTCCAGCGGGGGCTCCTACGAGCAGTACTTC.